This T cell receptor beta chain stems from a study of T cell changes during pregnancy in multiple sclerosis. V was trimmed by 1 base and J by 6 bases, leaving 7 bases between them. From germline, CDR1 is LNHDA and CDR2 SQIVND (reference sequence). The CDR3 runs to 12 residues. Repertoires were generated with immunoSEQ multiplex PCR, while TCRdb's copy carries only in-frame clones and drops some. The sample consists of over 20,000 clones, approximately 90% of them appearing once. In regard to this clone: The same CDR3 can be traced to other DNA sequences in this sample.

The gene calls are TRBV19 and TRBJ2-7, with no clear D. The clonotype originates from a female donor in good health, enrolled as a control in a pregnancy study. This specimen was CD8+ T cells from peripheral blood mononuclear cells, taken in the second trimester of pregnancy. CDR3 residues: CASSIGRGEQYF. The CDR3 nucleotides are TGTGCCAGTAGTATAGGGAGAGGCGAGCAGTACTTC.